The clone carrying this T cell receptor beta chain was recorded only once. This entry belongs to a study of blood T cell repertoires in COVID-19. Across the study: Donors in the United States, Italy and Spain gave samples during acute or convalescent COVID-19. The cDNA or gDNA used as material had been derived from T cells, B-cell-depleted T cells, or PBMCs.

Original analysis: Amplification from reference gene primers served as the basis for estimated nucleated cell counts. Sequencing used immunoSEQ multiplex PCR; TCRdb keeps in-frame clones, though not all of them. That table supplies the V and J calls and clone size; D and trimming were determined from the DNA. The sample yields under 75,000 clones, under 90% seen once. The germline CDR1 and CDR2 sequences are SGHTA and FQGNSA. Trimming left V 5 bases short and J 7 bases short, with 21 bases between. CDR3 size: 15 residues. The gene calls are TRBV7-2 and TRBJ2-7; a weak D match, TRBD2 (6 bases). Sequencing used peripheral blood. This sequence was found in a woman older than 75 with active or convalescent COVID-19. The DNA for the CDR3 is TGTGCCAGCAGCCCAATAGAGACCGGGGGTTGGGAGCAGTACTTC. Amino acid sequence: CASSPIETGGWEQYF. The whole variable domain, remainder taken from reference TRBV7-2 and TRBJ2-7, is GAGVSQSPSNKVTEKGKDVELRCDPISGHTALYWYRQSLGQGLEFLIYFQGNSAPDKSGLPSDRFSAERTGGSVSTLTIQRTQQEDSAVYLCASSPIETGGWEQYFGPGTRLTVT.